Detailed here is one T cell receptor (beta chain). V lost 6 bases and J 5 bases, leaving 13 bases between the germline ends. This CDR3 comprises 13 residues. This sample was taken from a study of blood T cell repertoires in COVID-19. Study in general: Researchers got acute and convalescent COVID-19 samples from the United States, Italy and Spain. The analysed material was cDNA or gDNA that came from T cells, B-cell-depleted T cells, or PBMCs.

The table came from immunoSEQ multiplex PCR; TCRdb's copy has only in-frame clones and leaves some out. This sample has about 210,000 clones, with roughly 90% found just once. Cohorts were assigned according to the clinical history that participants reported. Either two negative PCRs, clearance, or symptom resolution qualified Cohort 3 donors as recovered. This chain uses TRBV12-3 or TRBV12-4 with TRBJ2-5; possibly TRBD2 for D (6 bases). The sequenced sample consisted of PBMCs or T cells enriched from blood (not recorded which). This clonotype was obtained from a young woman who had recovered from COVID-19. For the CDR3, the DNA is TGTGCCAGCAGCCCCGGGACTTACGAGACCCAGTACTTC. Protein product: CASSPGTYETQYF.